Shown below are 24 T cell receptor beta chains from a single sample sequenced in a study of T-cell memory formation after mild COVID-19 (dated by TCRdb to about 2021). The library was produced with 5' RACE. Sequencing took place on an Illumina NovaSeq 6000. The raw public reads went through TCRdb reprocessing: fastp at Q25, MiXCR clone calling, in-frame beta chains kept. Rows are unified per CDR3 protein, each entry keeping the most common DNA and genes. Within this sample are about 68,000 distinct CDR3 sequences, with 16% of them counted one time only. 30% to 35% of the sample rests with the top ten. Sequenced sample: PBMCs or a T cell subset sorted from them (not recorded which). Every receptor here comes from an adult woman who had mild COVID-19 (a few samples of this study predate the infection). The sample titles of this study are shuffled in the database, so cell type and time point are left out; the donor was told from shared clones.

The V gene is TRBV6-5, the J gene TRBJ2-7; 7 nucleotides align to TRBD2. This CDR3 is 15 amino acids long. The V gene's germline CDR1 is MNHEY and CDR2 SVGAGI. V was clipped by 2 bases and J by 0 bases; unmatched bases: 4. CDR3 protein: CASSYSGIPSYEQYF. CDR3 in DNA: TGTGCCAGCAGTTACAGCGGGATTCCCTCCTACGAGCAGTACTTC.

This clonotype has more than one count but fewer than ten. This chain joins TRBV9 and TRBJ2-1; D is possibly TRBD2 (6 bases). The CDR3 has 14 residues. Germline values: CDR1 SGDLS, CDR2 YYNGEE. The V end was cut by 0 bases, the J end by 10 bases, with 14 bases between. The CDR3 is CASSVGETTSEQFF. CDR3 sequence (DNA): TGTGCCAGCAGCGTAGGAGAGACAACTAGCGAGCAGTTCTTC. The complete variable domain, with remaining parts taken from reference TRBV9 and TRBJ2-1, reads DSGVTQTPKHLITATGQRVTLRCSPRSGDLSVYWYQQSLDQGLQFLIQYYNGEERAKGNILERFSAQQFPDLHSELNLSSLELGDSALYFCASSVGETTSEQFFGPGTRLTVL.

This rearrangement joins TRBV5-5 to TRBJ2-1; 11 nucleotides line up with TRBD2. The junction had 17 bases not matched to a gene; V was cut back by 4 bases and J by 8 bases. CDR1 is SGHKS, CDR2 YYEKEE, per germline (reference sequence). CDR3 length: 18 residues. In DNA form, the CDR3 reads TGTGCCAGCAGCATTGGGGCTAGCGGGAGGAGGGTAGTCGATGAGCAGTTCTTC. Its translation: CASSIGASGRRVVDEQFF.

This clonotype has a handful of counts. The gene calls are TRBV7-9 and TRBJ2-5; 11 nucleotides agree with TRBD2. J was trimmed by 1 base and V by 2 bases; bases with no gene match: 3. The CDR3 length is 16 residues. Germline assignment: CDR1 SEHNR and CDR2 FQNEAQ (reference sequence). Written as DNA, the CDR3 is TGTGCCAGCAGCTTAACTAGCGGGGGTGGCCAAGAGACCCAGTACTTC. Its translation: CASSLTSGGGQETQYF.

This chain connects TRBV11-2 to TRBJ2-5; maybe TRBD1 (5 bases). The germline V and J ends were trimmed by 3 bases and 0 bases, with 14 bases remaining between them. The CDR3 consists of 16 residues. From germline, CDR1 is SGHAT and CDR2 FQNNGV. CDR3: CASSFVTETYQETQYF. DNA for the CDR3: TGTGCCAGCAGCTTTGTGACAGAGACCTACCAAGAGACCCAGTACTTC.

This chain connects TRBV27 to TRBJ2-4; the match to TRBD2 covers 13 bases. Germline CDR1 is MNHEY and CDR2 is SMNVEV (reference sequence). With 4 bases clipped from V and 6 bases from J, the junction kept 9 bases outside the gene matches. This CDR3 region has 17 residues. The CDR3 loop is CASSYGLAGAQGNIQYF. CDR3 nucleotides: TGTGCCAGCAGTTATGGACTAGCGGGAGCCCAGGGAAACATTCAGTACTTC.

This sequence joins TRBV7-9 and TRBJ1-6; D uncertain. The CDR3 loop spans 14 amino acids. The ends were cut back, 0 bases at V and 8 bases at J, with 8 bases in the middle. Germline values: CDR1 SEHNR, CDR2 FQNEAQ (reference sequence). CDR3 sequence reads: CASSLAFGDSPLHF. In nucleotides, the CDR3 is TGTGCCAGCAGCTTAGCGTTCGGGGATTCACCCCTCCACTTT.

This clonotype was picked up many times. CDR3 loop: CASSDGGPTGELFF. CDR3 DNA: TGTGCCAGCAGTGACGGGGGACCCACCGGGGAGCTGTTTTTT. The gene calls are TRBV6-4 and TRBJ2-2; either TRBD1 or TRBD2 may supply D (5 bases each). Germline V gene lookup returns CDR1 MRHNA and CDR2 SNTAGT. The CDR3 sequence is 14 residues long. V was clipped by 2 bases and J by 4 bases, with 8 bases between them.

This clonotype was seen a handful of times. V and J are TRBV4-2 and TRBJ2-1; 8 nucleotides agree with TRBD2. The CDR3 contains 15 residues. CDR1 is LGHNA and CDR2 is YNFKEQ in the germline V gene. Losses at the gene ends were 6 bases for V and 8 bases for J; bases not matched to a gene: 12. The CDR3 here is CASSGRAGEMDEQFF. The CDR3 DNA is TGTGCCAGCAGTGGAAGAGCGGGAGAAATGGATGAGCAGTTCTTC.

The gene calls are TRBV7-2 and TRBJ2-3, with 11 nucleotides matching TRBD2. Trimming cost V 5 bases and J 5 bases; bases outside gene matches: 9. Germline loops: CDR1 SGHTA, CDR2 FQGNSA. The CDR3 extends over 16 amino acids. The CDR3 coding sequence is TGTGCCAGCAGCCCTGATAGCGGGGGGGCCTTAGATACGCAGTATTTT. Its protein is CASSPDSGGALDTQYF.

The CDR3, as DNA: TGTGCCAGCAGCTATAGCGGGGGGTACGCAGAGCAGTACTTC. It yields the protein CASSYSGGYAEQYF. The J gene is TRBJ2-7, the V gene TRBV5-5; the match to TRBD2 covers 10 bases. The ends lost 3 bases at V and 7 bases at J; junction bases unmatched: 7. The CDR3 extends over 14 amino acids. CDR1 and CDR2 (germline): SGHKS, YYEKEE (reference sequence).

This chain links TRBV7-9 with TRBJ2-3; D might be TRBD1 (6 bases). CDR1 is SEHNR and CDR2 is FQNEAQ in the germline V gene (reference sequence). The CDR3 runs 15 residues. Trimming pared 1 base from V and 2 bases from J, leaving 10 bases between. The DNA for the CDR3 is TGTGCCAGCAGCTTAGATAACAGGGTCACAGATACGCAGTATTTT. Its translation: CASSLDNRVTDTQYF.

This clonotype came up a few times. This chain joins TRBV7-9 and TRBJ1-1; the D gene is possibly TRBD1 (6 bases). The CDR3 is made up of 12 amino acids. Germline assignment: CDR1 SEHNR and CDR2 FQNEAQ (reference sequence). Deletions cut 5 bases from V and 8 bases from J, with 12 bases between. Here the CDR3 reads CASSPTTGEAFF. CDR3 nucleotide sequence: TGTGCCAGCAGCCCGACGACAGGAGAAGCTTTCTTT.

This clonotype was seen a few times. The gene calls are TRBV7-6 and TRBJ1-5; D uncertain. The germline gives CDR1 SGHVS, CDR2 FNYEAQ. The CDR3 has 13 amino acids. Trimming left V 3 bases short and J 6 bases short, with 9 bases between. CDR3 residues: CASSLSVGQPQHF. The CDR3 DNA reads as TGTGCCAGCAGCTTGTCCGTCGGTCAGCCCCAGCATTTT.

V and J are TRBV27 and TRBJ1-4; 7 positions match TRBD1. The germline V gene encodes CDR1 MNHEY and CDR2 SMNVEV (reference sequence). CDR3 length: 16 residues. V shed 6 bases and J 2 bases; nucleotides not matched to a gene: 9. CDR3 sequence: CASRRGGGGTNEKLFF. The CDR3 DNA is TGTGCCAGCAGAAGAGGAGGGGGCGGCACTAATGAAAAACTGTTTTTT.

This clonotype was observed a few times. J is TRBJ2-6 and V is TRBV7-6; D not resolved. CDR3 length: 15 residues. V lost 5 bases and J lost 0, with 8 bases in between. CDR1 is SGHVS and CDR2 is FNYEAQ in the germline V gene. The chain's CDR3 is CASSQQPSGANVLTF. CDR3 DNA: TGTGCCAGCAGCCAGCAGCCCTCTGGGGCCAACGTCCTGACTTTC.

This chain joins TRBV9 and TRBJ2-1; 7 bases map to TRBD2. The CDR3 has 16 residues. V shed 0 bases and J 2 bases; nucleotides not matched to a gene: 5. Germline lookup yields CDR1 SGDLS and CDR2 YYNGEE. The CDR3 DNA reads TGTGCCAGCAGCGTAGTCGTAGGGACTACCTACAATGAGCAGTTCTTC. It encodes CASSVVVGTTYNEQFF.

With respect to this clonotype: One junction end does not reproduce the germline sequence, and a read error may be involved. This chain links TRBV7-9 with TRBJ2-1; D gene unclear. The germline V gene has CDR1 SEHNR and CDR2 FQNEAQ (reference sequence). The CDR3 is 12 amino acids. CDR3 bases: TGTGCCAGCAAGAGCTCCTACAATGATCAGTTCTTC. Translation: CASKSSYNDQFF.

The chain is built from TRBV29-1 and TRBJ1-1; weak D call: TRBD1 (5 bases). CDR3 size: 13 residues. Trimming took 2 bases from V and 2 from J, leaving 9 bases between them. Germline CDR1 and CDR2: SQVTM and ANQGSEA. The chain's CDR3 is CSVEKGYNTEAFF. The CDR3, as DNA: TGCAGCGTTGAAAAGGGGTACAACACTGAAGCTTTCTTT.

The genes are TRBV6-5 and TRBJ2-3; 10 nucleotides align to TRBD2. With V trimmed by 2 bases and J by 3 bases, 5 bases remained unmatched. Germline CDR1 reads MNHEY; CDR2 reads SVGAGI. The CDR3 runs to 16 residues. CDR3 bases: TGTGCCAGCAGTTACAAGCGGGAGGGCCTGACAGATACGCAGTATTTT. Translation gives CASSYKREGLTDTQYF.

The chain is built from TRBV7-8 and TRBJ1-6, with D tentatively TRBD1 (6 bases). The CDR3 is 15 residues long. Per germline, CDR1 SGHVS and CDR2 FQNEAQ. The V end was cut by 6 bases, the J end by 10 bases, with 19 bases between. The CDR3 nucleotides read TGTGCCAGCAGTCTAGCCGGACAGAGCGGCTCACCCCTCCACTTT. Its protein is CASSLAGQSGSPLHF.

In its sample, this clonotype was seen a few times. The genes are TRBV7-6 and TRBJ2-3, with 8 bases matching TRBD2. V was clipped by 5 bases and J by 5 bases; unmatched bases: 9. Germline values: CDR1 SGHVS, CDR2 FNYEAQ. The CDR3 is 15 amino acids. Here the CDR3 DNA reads TGTGCCAGCAGCCCAACTAGCGGCGGGGGAGATACGCAGTATTTT. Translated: CASSPTSGGGDTQYF.

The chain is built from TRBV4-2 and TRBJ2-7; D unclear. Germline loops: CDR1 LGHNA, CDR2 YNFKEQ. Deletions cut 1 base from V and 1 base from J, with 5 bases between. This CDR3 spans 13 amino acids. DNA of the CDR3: TGTGCCAGCAGCCAAGTGGGATCCTACGAGCAGTACTTC. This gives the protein CASSQVGSYEQYF.

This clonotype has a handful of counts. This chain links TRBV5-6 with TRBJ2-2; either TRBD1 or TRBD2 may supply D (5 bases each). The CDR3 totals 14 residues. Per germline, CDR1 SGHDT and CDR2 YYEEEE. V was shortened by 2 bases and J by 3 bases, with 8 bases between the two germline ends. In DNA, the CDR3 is TGTGCCAGCAGCTTTTGGGGGTACACCGGGGAGCTGTTTTTT. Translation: CASSFWGYTGELFF.